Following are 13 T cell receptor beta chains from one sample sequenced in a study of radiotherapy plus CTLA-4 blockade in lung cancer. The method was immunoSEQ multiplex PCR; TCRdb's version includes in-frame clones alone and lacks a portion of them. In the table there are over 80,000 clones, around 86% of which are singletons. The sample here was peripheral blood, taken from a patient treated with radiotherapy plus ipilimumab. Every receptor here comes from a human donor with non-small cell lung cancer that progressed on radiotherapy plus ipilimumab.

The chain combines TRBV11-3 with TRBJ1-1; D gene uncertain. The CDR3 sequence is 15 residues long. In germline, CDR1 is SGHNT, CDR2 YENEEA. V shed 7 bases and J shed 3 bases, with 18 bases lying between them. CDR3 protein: CASNPSPGGYTEAFF. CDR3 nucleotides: TGTGCCAGCAACCCTTCTCCGGGAGGCTACACTGAAGCTTTCTTT.

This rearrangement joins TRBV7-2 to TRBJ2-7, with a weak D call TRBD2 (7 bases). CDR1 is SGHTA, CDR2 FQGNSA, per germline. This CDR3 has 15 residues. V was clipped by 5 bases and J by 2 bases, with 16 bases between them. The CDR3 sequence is CASSPDGRGPYEQYF. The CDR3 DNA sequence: TGTGCCAGCAGCCCCGATGGGCGGGGGCCCTACGAGCAGTACTTC.

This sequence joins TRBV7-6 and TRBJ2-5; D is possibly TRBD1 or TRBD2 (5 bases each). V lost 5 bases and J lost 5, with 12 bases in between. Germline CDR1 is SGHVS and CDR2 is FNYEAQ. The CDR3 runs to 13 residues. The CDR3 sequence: CASSIGAGETQYF. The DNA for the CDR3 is TGTGCCAGCAGCATCGGGGCCGGGGAGACCCAGTACTTC. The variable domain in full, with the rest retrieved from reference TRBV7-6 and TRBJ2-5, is GAGVSQSPRYKVTKRGQDVALRCDPISGHVSLYWYRQALGQGPEFLTYFNYEAQQDKSGLPNDRFSAERPEGSISTLTIQRTEQRDSAMYRCASSIGAGETQYFGPGTRLLVL.

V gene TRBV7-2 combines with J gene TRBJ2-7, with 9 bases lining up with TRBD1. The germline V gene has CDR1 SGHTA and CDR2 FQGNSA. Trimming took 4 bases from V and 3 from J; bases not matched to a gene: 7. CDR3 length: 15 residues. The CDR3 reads CASSSRDRVVYEQYF. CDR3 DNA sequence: TGTGCCAGCAGCTCCCGGGACAGGGTGGTCTACGAGCAGTACTTC.

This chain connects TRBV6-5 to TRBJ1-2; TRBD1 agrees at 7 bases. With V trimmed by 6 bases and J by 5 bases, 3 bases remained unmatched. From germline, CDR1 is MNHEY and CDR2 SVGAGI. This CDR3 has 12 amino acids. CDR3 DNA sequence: TGTGCCAGCAGACAGGGGACTTATGGCTACACCTTC. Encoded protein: CASRQGTYGYTF.

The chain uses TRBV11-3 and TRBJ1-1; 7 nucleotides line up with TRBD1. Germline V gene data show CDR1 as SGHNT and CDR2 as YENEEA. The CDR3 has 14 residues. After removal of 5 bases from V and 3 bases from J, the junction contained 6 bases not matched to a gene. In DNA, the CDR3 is TGTGCCAGCAGCCTCCAGGGGGAGGACACTGAAGCTTTCTTT. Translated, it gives CASSLQGEDTEAFF.

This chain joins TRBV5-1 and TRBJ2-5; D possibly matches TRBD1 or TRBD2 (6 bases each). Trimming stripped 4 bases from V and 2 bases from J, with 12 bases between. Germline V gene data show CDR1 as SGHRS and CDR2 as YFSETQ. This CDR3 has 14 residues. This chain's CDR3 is CASSLGGPQETQYF. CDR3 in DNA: TGCGCCAGCAGCCTAGGGGGGCCACAAGAGACCCAGTACTTC. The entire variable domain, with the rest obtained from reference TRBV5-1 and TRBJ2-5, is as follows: KAGVTQTPRYLIKTRGQQVTLSCSPISGHRSVSWYQQTPGQGLQFLFEYFSETQRNKGNFPGRFSGRQFSNSRSEMNVSTLELGDSALYLCASSLGGPQETQYFGPGTRLLVL.

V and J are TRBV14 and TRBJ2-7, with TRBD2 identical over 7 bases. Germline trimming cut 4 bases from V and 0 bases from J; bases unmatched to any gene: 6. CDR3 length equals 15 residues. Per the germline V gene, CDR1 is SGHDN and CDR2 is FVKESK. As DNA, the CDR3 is TGTGCCAGCAGCCGTGAGATAGCGGGCTCCTACGAGCAGTACTTC. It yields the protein CASSREIAGSYEQYF.

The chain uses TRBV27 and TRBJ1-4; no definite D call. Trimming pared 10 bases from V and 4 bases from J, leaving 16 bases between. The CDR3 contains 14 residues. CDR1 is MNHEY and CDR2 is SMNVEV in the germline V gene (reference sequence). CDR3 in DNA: TGTGCCACCATCGGACTGGAGGGTAATGAAAAACTGTTTTTT. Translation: CATIGLEGNEKLFF.

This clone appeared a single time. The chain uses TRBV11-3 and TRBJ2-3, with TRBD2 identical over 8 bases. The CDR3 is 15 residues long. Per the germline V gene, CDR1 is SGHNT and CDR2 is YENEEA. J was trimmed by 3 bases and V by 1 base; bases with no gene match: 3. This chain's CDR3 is CASSLVTGGTDTQYF. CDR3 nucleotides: TGTGCCAGCAGCTTAGTGACGGGAGGGACAGATACGCAGTATTTT. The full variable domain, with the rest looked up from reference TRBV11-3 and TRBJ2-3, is EAGVVQSPRYKIIEKKQPVAFWCNPISGHNTLYWYLQNLGQGPELLIRYENEEAVDDSQLPKDRFSAERLKGVDSTLKIQPAELGDSAVYLCASSLVTGGTDTQYFGPGTRLTVL.

The CDR3 region has the DNA TGTGCCAGCAGCTTGGATGGACTAGCGGGACAAGAGACCCAGTACTTC. Protein product: CASSLDGLAGQETQYF. The chain couples TRBV5-4 to TRBJ2-5; 12 bases are a match to TRBD2. Germline values: CDR1 SGHNT, CDR2 YYREEE (reference sequence). The CDR3 is 16 amino acids. Unmatched junction bases numbered 2, after V lost 0 bases and J lost 2 bases.

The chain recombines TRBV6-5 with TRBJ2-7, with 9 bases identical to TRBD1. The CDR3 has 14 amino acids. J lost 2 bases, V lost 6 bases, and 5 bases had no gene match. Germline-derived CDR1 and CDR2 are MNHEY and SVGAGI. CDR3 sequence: CASRLYRGPYEQYF. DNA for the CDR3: TGTGCCAGCAGGCTATACAGGGGGCCCTACGAGCAGTACTTC.

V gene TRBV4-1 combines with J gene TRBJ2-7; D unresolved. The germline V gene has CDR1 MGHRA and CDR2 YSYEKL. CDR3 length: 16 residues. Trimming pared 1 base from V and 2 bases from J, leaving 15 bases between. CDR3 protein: CASSQVVGLTTYEQYF. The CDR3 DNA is TGCGCCAGCAGCCAAGTGGTGGGTCTGACGACCTACGAGCAGTACTTC.